The 13 T cell receptor beta chains reported below all come from one sample, sequenced in a study of CD8+ T cells in alopecia areata. After isolation, RNA underwent reverse transcription to generate cDNA as the sequencing template. TCRdb keeps only in-frame clones here, not all; method: immunoSEQ multiplex PCR. This table holds fewer than 250,000 clones, around 62% found once. The sequencing here drew on CD4+ T cells sorted from blood, taken at week 0. Receptors originate from a human donor with alopecia areata.

The chain recombines TRBV6-5 with TRBJ1-2, with D maybe TRBD1 (5 bases). The germline V and J ends were trimmed by 0 bases and 4 bases, with 12 bases remaining between them. Germline V gives CDR1 MNHEY, CDR2 SVGAGI. There are 15 residues in the CDR3. As DNA, the CDR3 is TGTGCCAGCAGTTACTCGAAGGGGCCAGGCTATGGCTACACCTTC. Amino acid sequence: CASSYSKGPGYGYTF.

The CDR3 bases are TGTGCCTGGAGTAAAGTCGAGCGGCCCTCCTACGAGCAGTACTTC. Amino acids: CAWSKVERPSYEQYF. This chain joins TRBV30 and TRBJ2-7; a possible D gene is TRBD2 (5 bases). This CDR3 has 15 amino acids. Trimming took 2 bases from V and 0 from J, leaving 14 bases between them. CDR1 GTSNPN and CDR2 SVGIG come from the germline V gene (reference sequence).

This clone showed up just once. The V call is TRBV10-3, the J call TRBJ2-3; TRBD1 matches 7 bases. The CDR3 has 15 residues. CDR1 is ENHRY, CDR2 SYGVKD, per germline. V was pared by 8 bases and J by 2 bases, with 10 bases of the junction left unmatched. CDR3 residues: CAIRQAGGSTDTQYF. CDR3 sequence (DNA): TGTGCCATCCGCCAAGCAGGGGGATCCACAGATACGCAGTATTTT.

J is TRBJ1-2 and V is TRBV7-9; no firm D call. Trimming removed 11 bases at V and 2 bases at J, with 24 bases between. CDR1 is SEHNR and CDR2 is FQNEAQ in the germline V gene (reference sequence). The CDR3 extends over 16 amino acids. CDR3 region: CAGSGASPLKNYGYTF. The CDR3 DNA follows: TGTGCCGGTTCCGGTGCCAGTCCCCTCAAAAACTATGGCTACACCTTC.

The genes are TRBV5-4 and TRBJ2-3; tentative D call: TRBD2 (5 bases). The CDR3 length is 15 residues. Trimming cost V 4 bases and J 0 bases, with 12 bases left between them. The germline gives CDR1 SGHNT, CDR2 YYREEE (reference sequence). The CDR3 sequence: CASSTPTGSTDTQYF. Written as DNA, the CDR3 is TGTGCCAGCAGCACCCCGACGGGAAGCACAGATACGCAGTATTTT.

The rearrangement links TRBV27 to TRBJ2-6; 10 bases are a match to TRBD1. The CDR3 is 18 amino acids. V shed 5 bases, J shed 0 bases, and the junction held 7 bases outside the gene matches. CDR1 is MNHEY and CDR2 is SMNVEV in the germline V gene (reference sequence). CDR3 sequence reads: CASSATTGGGSGANVLTF. Written as DNA, the CDR3 is TGTGCCAGCAGTGCGACGACAGGGGGCGGCTCTGGGGCCAACGTCCTGACTTTC.

The chain has TRBV7-9 and TRBJ2-4; 7 nucleotides match TRBD1. Germline CDR1 SEHNR, CDR2 FQNEAQ (reference sequence). Trimming took 6 bases from V and 6 from J; bases not matched to a gene: 20. The CDR3 runs 18 residues. CDR3 nucleotide sequence: TGTGCCAGCAGAGATGGGGACAGCCCGTCTGGGTCAGGAAACATTCAGTACTTC. Translated: CASRDGDSPSGSGNIQYF.

The table lists this clone with a few counts. V usage is TRBV15 and J usage is TRBJ2-2; 11 bases line up with TRBD2. CDR1 and CDR2 (germline): LNHNV, YYDKDF (reference sequence). The CDR3 consists of 17 residues. V lost 5 bases to trimming and J lost 1 base; unmatched junction nucleotides: 6. The CDR3: CATSGRTSGWNTGELFF. The CDR3 nucleotides are TGTGCCACCAGCGGCCGGACTAGCGGGTGGAACACCGGGGAGCTGTTTTTT.

The chain recombines TRBV29-1 with TRBJ1-2; D is perhaps TRBD1 (6 bases). The V and J ends lost 0 bases and 7 bases respectively, with 15 bases between them. This CDR3 has 14 amino acids. Germline values: CDR1 SQVTM, CDR2 ANQGSEA. CDR3 amino acids: CSVEDPRQAIGYTF. The CDR3 region has the DNA TGCAGCGTTGAAGATCCCAGACAGGCGATTGGCTACACCTTC.

As regards this clone: Other DNA sequences of this sample code for an identical CDR3. The CDR3 bases are TGTGCCAGCAGCCGCGGACAGGGCGATGGCTACACCTTC. This encodes CASSRGQGDGYTF. The rearrangement uses TRBV5-6 and TRBJ1-2; 8 positions agree with TRBD1. V lost 4 bases and J lost 6; bases outside the gene matches: 5. This CDR3 comprises 13 residues. Germline CDR1 reads SGHDT; CDR2 reads YYEEEE.

This clone occurred a few times. V and J are TRBV4-1 and TRBJ1-1; tentative D call: TRBD1 (6 bases). There are 16 residues in the CDR3. Trimming pared 1 base from V and 11 bases from J, leaving 23 bases between. Germline values: CDR1 MGHRA, CDR2 YSYEKL. CDR3 nucleotide sequence: TGCGCCAGCAGCCAAGGACAGGTCATTAATTTTGTACTCGCTTTCTTT. It specifies CASSQGQVINFVLAFF.

The chain recombines TRBV6-5 with TRBJ1-2, with TRBD1 identical over 7 bases. V was clipped by 5 bases and J by 6 bases; unmatched bases: 6. Germline V gives CDR1 MNHEY, CDR2 SVGAGI. This CDR3 has 13 amino acids. CDR3 in amino acids: CASSETGEDGYTF. The CDR3, as DNA: TGTGCCAGCAGTGAAACAGGGGAGGATGGCTACACCTTC.

This sequence joins TRBV14 and TRBJ2-1; possibly TRBD2 for D (5 bases). CDR1 and CDR2 from the germline V gene are SGHDN and FVKESK. The CDR3 has 14 residues. V was shortened by 5 bases and J by 15 bases, with 23 bases between the two germline ends. The CDR3 DNA reads TGTGCCAGCAGCACTTCCGGGAACTCGTATGTGCCGTTCTTC. Protein: CASSTSGNSYVPFF.